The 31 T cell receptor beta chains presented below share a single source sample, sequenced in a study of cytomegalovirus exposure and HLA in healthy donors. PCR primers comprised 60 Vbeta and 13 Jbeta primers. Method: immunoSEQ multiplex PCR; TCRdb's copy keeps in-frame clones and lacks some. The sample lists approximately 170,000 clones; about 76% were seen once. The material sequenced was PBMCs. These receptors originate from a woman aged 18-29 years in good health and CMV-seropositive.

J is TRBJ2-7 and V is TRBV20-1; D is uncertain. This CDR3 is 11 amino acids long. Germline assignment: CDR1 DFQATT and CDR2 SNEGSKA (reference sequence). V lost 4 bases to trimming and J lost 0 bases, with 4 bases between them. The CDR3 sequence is CSAMSSYEQYF. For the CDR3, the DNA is TGCAGTGCTATGAGCTCCTACGAGCAGTACTTC.

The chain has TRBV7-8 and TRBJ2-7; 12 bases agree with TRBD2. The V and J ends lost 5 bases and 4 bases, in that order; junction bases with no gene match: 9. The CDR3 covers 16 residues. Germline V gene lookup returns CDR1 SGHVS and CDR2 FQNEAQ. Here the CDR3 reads CASSATGTSGFYEQYF. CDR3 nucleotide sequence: TGTGCCAGCAGCGCAACCGGGACTAGCGGGTTTTACGAGCAGTACTTC.

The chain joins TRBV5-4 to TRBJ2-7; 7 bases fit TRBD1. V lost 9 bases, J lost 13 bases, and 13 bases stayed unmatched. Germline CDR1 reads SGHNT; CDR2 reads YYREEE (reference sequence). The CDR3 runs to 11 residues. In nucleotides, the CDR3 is TGTGCCACCAACACCAGGGACAGCCTATACTTC. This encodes CATNTRDSLYF.

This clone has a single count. The CDR3 region has the DNA TGTGCCAGCAGCAACAAGGGGGCGCGTGGCACTGAAGCTTTCTTT. Translated, it gives CASSNKGARGTEAFF. The rearrangement joins TRBV7-2 to TRBJ1-1; 7 nucleotides agree with TRBD1. Per the germline V gene, CDR1 is SGHTA and CDR2 is FQGNSA. This CDR3 region has 15 residues. Germline trimming cut 5 bases from V and 4 bases from J; bases unmatched to any gene: 10.

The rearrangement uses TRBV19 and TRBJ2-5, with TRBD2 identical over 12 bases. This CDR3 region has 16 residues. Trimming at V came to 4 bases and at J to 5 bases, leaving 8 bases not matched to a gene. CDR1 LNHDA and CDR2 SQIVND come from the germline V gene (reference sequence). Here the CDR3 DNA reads TGTGCCAGTAGTACCCGAATAGGGACTAGCGGGGAGACCCAGTACTTC. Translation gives CASSTRIGTSGETQYF. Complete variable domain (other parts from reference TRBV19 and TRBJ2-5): DGGITQSPKYLFRKEGQNVTLSCEQNLNHDAMYWYRQDPGQGLRLIYYSQIVNDFQKGDIAEGYSVSREKKESFPLTVTSAQKNPTAFYLCASSTRIGTSGETQYFGPGTRLLVL.

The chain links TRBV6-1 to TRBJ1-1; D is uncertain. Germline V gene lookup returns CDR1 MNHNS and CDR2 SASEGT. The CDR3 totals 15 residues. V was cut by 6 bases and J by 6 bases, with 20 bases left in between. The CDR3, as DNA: TGTGCCAGCAGCCCATTTCGTCCGAGTCGCCCTGAAGCTTTCTTT. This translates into CASSPFRPSRPEAFF.

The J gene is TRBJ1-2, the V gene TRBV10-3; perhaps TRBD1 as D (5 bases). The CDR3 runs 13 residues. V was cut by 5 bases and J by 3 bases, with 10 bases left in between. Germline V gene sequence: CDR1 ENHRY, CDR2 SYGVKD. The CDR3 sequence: CAISTTGYYGYTF. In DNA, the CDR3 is TGTGCCATCAGTACCACAGGATACTATGGCTACACCTTC.

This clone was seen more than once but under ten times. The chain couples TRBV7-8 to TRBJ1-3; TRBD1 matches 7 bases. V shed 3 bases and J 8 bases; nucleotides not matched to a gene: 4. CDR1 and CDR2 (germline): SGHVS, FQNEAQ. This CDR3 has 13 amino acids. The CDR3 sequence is CASSFDREDTIYF. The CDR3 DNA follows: TGTGCCAGCAGCTTTGACAGGGAGGACACCATATATTTT.

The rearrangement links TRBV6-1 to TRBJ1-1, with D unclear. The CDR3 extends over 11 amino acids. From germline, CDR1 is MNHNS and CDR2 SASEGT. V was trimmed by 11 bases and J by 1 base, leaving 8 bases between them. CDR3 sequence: CASGRNTEAFF. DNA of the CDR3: TGTGCCTCCGGGAGGAACACTGAAGCTTTCTTT.

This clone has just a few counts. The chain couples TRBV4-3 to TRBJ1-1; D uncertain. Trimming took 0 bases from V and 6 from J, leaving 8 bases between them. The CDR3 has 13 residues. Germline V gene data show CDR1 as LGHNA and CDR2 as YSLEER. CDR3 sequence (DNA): TGCGCCAGCAGCCAAGACTGGCGGTCTGAAGCTTTCTTT. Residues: CASSQDWRSEAFF.

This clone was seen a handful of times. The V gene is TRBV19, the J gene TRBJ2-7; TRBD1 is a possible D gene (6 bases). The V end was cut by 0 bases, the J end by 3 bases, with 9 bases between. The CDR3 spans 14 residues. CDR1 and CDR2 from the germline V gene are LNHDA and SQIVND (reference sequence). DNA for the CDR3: TGTGCCAGTAGTATAGAACCGGACAGCTACGAGCAGTACTTC. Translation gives CASSIEPDSYEQYF.

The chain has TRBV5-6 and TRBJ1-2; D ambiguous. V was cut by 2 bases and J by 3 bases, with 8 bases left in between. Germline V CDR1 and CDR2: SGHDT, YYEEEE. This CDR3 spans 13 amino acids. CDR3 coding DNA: TGTGCCAGCAGCTTAAAGGAGGACTATGGCTACACCTTC. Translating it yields CASSLKEDYGYTF.

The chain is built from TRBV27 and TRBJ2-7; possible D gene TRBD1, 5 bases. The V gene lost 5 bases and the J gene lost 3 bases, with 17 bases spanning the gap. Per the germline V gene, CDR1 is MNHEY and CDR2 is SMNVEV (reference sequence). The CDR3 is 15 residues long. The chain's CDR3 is CASSRSVNRNYEQYF. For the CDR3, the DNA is TGTGCCAGCAGTCGCTCCGTGAACAGGAACTACGAGCAGTACTTC.

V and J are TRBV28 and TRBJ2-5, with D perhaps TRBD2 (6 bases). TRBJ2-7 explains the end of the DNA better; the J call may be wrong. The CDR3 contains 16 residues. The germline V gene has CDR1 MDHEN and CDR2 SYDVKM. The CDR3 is CASSLYRSGLYYEQYF. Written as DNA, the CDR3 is TGTGCCAGCAGTTTGTACCGCTCGGGACTGTACTACGAGCAGTACTTC.

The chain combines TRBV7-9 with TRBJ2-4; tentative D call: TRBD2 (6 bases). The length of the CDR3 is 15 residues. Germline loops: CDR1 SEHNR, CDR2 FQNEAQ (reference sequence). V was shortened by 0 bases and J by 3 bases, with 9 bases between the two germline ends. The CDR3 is CASSLAGLVKNIQYF. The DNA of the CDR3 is TGTGCCAGCAGCTTAGCGGGACTCGTCAAAAACATTCAGTACTTC.

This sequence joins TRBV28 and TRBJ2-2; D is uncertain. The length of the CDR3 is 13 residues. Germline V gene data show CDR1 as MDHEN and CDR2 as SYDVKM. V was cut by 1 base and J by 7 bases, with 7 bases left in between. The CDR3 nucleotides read TGTGCCAGCAGTTTATATGTTCGCGGGGAGCTGTTTTTT. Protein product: CASSLYVRGELFF.

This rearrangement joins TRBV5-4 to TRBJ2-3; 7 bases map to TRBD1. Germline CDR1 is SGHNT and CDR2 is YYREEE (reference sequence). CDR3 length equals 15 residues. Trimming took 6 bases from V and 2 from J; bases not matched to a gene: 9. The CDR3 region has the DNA TGTGCCAGCACCGGAACAGGGGACCCCACAGATACGCAGTATTTT. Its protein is CASTGTGDPTDTQYF.

In nucleotides, the CDR3 is TGTGCCATCAGTGAGTCAGGGCAGGGCGAGCAGTACTTC. This codes for CAISESGQGEQYF. The chain employs TRBV10-3 and TRBJ2-7; tentatively, D is TRBD1 (5 bases). Trimming left V 0 bases short and J 6 bases short, with 9 bases between. This CDR3 has 13 residues. The V gene's germline CDR1 is ENHRY and CDR2 SYGVKD.

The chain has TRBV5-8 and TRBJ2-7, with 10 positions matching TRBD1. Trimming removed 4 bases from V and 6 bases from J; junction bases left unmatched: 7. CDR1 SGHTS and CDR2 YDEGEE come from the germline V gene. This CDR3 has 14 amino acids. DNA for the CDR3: TGTGCCAGCAGCGAAGACAGGGGGCTCGGCGAGCAGTACTTC. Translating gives CASSEDRGLGEQYF.

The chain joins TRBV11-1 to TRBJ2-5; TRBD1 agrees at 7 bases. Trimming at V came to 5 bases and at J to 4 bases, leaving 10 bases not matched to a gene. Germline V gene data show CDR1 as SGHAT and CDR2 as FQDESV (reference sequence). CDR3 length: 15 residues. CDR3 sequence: CASSQDRVSRETQYF. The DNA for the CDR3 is TGTGCCAGCAGCCAAGACAGGGTTTCGAGAGAGACCCAGTACTTC.

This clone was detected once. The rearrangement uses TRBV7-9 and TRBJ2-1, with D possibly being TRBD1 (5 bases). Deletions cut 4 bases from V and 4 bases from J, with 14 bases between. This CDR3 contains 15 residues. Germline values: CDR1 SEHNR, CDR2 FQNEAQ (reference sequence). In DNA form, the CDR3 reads TGTGCCAGCAGCTCCCACCACCGACAGTACAATGAGCAGTTCTTC. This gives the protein CASSSHHRQYNEQFF.

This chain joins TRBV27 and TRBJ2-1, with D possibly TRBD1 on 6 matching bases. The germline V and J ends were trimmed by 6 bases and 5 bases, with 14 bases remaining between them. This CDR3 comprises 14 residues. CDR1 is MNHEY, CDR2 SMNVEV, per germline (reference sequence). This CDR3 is CASSRAGDHNEQFF. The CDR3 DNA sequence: TGTGCCAGCAGCCGGGCAGGGGACCACAATGAGCAGTTCTTC.

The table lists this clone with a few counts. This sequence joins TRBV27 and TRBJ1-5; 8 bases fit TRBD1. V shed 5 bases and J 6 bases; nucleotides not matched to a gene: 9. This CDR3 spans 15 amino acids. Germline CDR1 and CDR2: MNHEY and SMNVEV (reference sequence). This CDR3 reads CASSPRDRKAQPQHF. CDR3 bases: TGTGCCAGCAGTCCCAGGGACAGGAAGGCTCAGCCCCAGCATTTT.

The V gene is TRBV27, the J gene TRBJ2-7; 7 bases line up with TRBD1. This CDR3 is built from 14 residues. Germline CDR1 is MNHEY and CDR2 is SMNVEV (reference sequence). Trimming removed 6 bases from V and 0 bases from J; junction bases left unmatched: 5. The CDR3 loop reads CASRTGYSSYEQYF. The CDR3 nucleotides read TGTGCCAGCAGGACAGGGTATTCCTCCTACGAGCAGTACTTC.

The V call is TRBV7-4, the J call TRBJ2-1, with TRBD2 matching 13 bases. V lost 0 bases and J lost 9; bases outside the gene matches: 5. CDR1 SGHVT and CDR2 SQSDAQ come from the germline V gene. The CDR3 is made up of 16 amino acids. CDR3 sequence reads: CASSLAWTSGGREQFF. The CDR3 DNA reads TGTGCCAGCAGCTTAGCCTGGACTAGCGGGGGACGTGAGCAGTTCTTC.

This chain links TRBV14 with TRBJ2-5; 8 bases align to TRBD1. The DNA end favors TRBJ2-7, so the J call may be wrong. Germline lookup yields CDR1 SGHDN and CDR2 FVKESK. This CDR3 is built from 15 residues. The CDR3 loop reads CASSRPGTGVYEQYF. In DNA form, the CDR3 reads TGTGCCAGCAGCCGACCGGGGACAGGTGTCTACGAGCAGTACTTC.

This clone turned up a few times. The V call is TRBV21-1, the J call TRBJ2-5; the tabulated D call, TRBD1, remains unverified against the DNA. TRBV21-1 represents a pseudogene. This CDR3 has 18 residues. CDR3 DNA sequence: TGTGCCAGCAGCAAAGGCTGTGTGGACAGGCTCCACCAAGAGACCCAGTACTTC. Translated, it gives CASSKGCVDRLHQETQYF.

In DNA, the CDR3 is TGTGCCAGCAGTGATCAGGATGCAACTAATGAAAAACTGTTTTTT. Amino acids: CASSDQDATNEKLFF. The J gene is TRBJ1-4, the V gene TRBV2; D remains unclear. CDR1 and CDR2 (germline): SNHLY, FYNNEI. Trimming stripped 3 bases from V and 0 bases from J, with 8 bases between. This CDR3 spans 15 amino acids.

In DNA form, the CDR3 reads TGTGCCAGCAGCCTCCTCCGGGAGACGTACGAGCAGTACTTC. Its translation: CASSLLRETYEQYF. The chain recombines TRBV2 with TRBJ2-5; maybe TRBD2 (6 bases). The better agreement between TRBJ2-7 and the DNA end casts doubt on the J call. CDR3 length equals 14 residues. From germline, CDR1 is SNHLY and CDR2 FYNNEI.

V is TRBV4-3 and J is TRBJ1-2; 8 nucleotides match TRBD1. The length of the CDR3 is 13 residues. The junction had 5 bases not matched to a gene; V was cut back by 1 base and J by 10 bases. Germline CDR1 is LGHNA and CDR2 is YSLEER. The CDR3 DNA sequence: TGCGCCAGCAGCCAAGTCCAGGGGGCAGACTACACCTTC. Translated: CASSQVQGADYTF.

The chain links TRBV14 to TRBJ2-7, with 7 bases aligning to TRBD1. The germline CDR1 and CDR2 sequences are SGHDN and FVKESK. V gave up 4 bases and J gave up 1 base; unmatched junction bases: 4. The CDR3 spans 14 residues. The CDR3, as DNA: TGTGCCAGCAGCCTTCAGGACAGGTCCTACGAGCAGTACTTC. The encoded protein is CASSLQDRSYEQYF.